The 20 T cell receptor beta chains below all came from one sample that was sequenced in a study of identical twins (dated by TCRdb to 2016 to 2017). Library construction relied on 5' RACE. The run used an Illumina HiSeq 2000. TCRdb reworked the public reads: Q25 trimming with fastp, MiXCR clone assembly, productive beta chains retained. Duplicate CDR3 protein sequences are folded into a single record with the most common DNA and genes. The sample table contains roughly 750,000 distinct CDR3 sequences; only one count was recorded for less than 25% of them. The ten largest account for around 4.4% of the sample. This sample was shared with a second study, whose subject was T cells expressing NK-cell markers.

Sequencing was performed on PBMCs. All receptors derive from a woman younger than 30 in good health.

The V call is TRBV12-3 or TRBV12-4, the J call TRBJ2-3; D unresolved. The CDR3 covers 12 residues. Between the trimmed V and J ends, which lost 2 bases and 10 bases, there was a span of 10 bases. This chain's CDR3 is CASSLPRSPQYF. The DNA of the CDR3 is TGTGCCAGCAGTTTACCAAGGTCTCCGCAGTATTTT.

This chain connects TRBV25-1 to TRBJ2-7; 8 bases are a match to TRBD1. J gave up 3 bases and V 4 bases, and 8 bases lay outside the gene matches. CDR3 length equals 15 residues. CDR1 is MGHDK and CDR2 is SYGVNS in the germline V gene. The CDR3 DNA reads TGTGCCAGCAGTGTCTCACAGGGGGTTGGCTACGAGCAGTACTTC. Amino acid sequence: CASSVSQGVGYEQYF.

The genes are TRBV5-1 and TRBJ2-3, with D perhaps TRBD2 (7 bases). The germline CDR1 and CDR2 sequences are SGHRS and YFSETQ. V was shortened by 0 bases and J by 3 bases, with 11 bases between the two germline ends. This CDR3 has 15 amino acids. CDR3 sequence reads: CASSLEGGVTDTQYF. The CDR3 DNA follows: TGCGCCAGCAGCTTGGAGGGGGGGGTAACAGATACGCAGTATTTT.

This clonotype was picked up a small number of times. V usage is TRBV12-3 or TRBV12-4 and J usage is TRBJ2-1; D call uncertain. V lost 7 bases and J 2 bases, leaving 9 bases between the germline ends. The CDR3 has 13 residues. The CDR3 DNA sequence: TGTGCCAGCACCCAAGCCCCCTACAATGAGCAGTTCTTC. It yields the protein CASTQAPYNEQFF.

There are a few counts of this clonotype. The chain employs TRBV3-1 and TRBJ2-3; D remains ambiguous. The V gene lost 4 bases and the J gene lost 8 bases, with 13 bases spanning the gap. The CDR3 is 13 amino acids. Looked up from germline, CDR1 is LGHDT and CDR2 is YNNKEL (reference sequence). CDR3 in amino acids: CASSPGLPGTQYF. In nucleotides, the CDR3 is TGTGCCAGCAGCCCCGGGCTTCCAGGTACGCAGTATTTT.

This clonotype occurred a few times. The chain combines TRBV29-1 with TRBJ2-7, with TRBD2 identical over 12 bases. J was trimmed by 4 bases and V by 4 bases; bases with no gene match: 5. CDR1 is SQVTM and CDR2 is ANQGSEA in the germline V gene. This CDR3 is 14 amino acids long. The CDR3 reads CSVAKTSGRYEQYF. CDR3 coding DNA: TGCAGCGTTGCTAAGACTAGCGGGAGATACGAGCAGTACTTC.

The rearrangement links TRBV20-1 to TRBJ2-3, with 8 bases fitting TRBD1. The CDR3 is 15 residues long. CDR1 is DFQATT, CDR2 SNEGSKA, per germline (reference sequence). J lost 5 bases, V lost 6 bases, and 13 bases had no gene match. CDR3 residues: CSAEDWTGFKDTQYF. The CDR3 coding sequence is TGCAGTGCGGAGGACTGGACAGGGTTCAAAGATACGCAGTATTTT.

The chain uses TRBV12-3 or TRBV12-4 and TRBJ2-5; TRBD2 matches 7 bases. This CDR3 has 13 amino acids. With 3 bases clipped from V and 5 bases from J, the junction kept 3 bases outside the gene matches. The CDR3 DNA sequence: TGTGCCAGCAGTTTCAGCGGGGCCGAGACCCAGTACTTC. It is translated as CASSFSGAETQYF.

The chain has TRBV27 and TRBJ2-5, with TRBD1 matching 7 bases. CDR1 and CDR2 from the germline V gene are MNHEY and SMNVEV (reference sequence). The trim removed 5 bases at V and 3 bases at J, leaving 6 bases unmatched. The CDR3 extends over 14 amino acids. CDR3 nucleotides: TGTGCCAGCAGTCAACCGGGACAGAAAGAGACCCAGTACTTC. It is translated as CASSQPGQKETQYF.

In nucleotides, the CDR3 is TGTGCCAGCAGCCATTTGCCCAACAATGAGCAGTTCTTC. It translates to CASSHLPNNEQFF. J is TRBJ2-1 and V is TRBV12-3 or TRBV12-4; D gene uncertain. Trimming removed 6 bases from V and 5 bases from J, with 11 bases in between. This CDR3 has 13 amino acids.

This clonotype has a handful of counts. J is TRBJ2-3 and V is TRBV2; D remains ambiguous. Trimming left V 3 bases short and J 6 bases short, with 7 bases between. CDR1 and CDR2 (germline): SNHLY, FYNNEI. This CDR3 region has 12 residues. CDR3 coding DNA: TGTGCCAGCAGTGAGGTACCCGATACGCAGTATTTT. This encodes CASSEVPDTQYF.

In its sample, this clonotype was seen many times. V is TRBV15 and J is TRBJ2-7; D is unresolved. Germline loops: CDR1 LNHNV, CDR2 YYDKDF (reference sequence). The CDR3 sequence is 12 residues long. Trimming shortened V by 5 bases and J by 2 bases, and 7 bases separated the two germline ends. The CDR3 reads CATSAGTYEQYF. CDR3 DNA: TGTGCCACCAGCGCCGGTACCTACGAGCAGTACTTC.

The rearrangement joins TRBV3-1 to TRBJ2-2, with TRBD1 matching 7 bases. This CDR3 has 16 amino acids. In germline, CDR1 is LGHDT, CDR2 YNNKEL (reference sequence). V gave up 4 bases and J gave up 6 bases; unmatched junction bases: 11. CDR3 amino acids: CASSLGQGGAAGELFF. Here the CDR3 DNA reads TGTGCCAGCAGCCTTGGGCAAGGGGGCGCGGCCGGGGAGCTGTTTTTT.

This rearrangement joins TRBV12-3 or TRBV12-4 to TRBJ2-1; 7 nucleotides agree with TRBD2. The CDR3 has 13 residues. V was pared by 2 bases and J by 9 bases, with 4 bases of the junction left unmatched. The CDR3 loop is CASSLSGASEQFF. The CDR3 DNA is TGTGCCAGCAGTTTAAGCGGGGCAAGTGAGCAGTTCTTC.

This clonotype has a single count. One junction end does not reproduce the germline sequence, and a read error may be involved. The rearrangement joins TRBV6-1 to TRBJ2-1, with 10 bases lining up with TRBD2. Germline V CDR1 and CDR2: MNHNS, SASEGT. CDR3 length equals 17 residues. For the CDR3, the DNA is TGTGCCATCAGTAAAGCGGGAGGGCCATTTGGGTACAATGAGCAGTTCTTC. Its translation is CAISKAGGPFGYNEQFF.

The chain couples TRBV7-9 to TRBJ2-3; TRBD1 matches 12 bases. The CDR3 runs 14 residues. Trimming took 5 bases from V and 5 from J; bases not matched to a gene: 2. Germline V gene lookup returns CDR1 SEHNR and CDR2 FQNEAQ (reference sequence). The CDR3 DNA sequence: TGTGCCAGCAGCCGGGACAGGGGGCAAGATACGCAGTATTTT. Translation: CASSRDRGQDTQYF.

This chain links TRBV20-1 with TRBJ2-7; D might be TRBD1 or TRBD2, each matching 5 bases. The germline V gene has CDR1 DFQATT and CDR2 SNEGSKA (reference sequence). CDR3 length: 12 residues. Trimming shortened V by 7 bases and J by 5 bases, and 15 bases separated the two germline ends. The CDR3 spells CSVTPGLNEQYF. CDR3 bases: TGCAGTGTCACTCCGGGGCTCAACGAGCAGTACTTC.

This clonotype came up a few times. The genes are TRBV3-1 and TRBJ2-1; D is possibly TRBD2 (5 bases). V dropped 2 bases and J dropped 5 bases, with 13 bases sitting between them. The CDR3 sequence is 15 residues long. Germline-derived CDR1 and CDR2 are LGHDT and YNNKEL (reference sequence). CDR3 nucleotide sequence: TGTGCCAGCAGCCAATGGACTCGTTCGGACAATGAGCAGTTCTTC. Its translation: CASSQWTRSDNEQFF.

This sequence joins TRBV10-3 and TRBJ2-1; 11 positions match TRBD2. The CDR3 loop spans 15 amino acids. The V gene's germline CDR1 is ENHRY and CDR2 SYGVKD. Unmatched junction bases numbered 5, after V lost 6 bases and J lost 4 bases. This CDR3 is CAIRATSGTYNEQFF. The DNA of the CDR3 is TGTGCCATCAGAGCGACTAGCGGGACGTACAATGAGCAGTTCTTC.

The chain links TRBV20-1 to TRBJ2-7, with 8 bases identical to TRBD2. Germline V gene sequence: CDR1 DFQATT, CDR2 SNEGSKA (reference sequence). CDR3 length: 13 residues. The V and J ends lost 6 bases and 2 bases, in that order; junction bases with no gene match: 6. The CDR3 region has the DNA TGCAGTGCCCTCTTTAGCGGGACCTACGAGCAGTACTTC. Residues: CSALFSGTYEQYF.